The entry below gives a single T cell receptor beta chain sequence along with its context. Germline V lookup: CDR1 LNHNV, CDR2 YYDKDF (reference sequence). The CDR3 length is 15 residues. Trimming pared 3 bases from V and 5 bases from J, leaving 14 bases between. The data were obtained in a study of T cells in Graves' hyperthyroidism and ophthalmopathy. Authors of the study amplified TCR beta CDR3 regions from RNA transcripts. A set of HTBI primers served as the primers for a first-round RT-PCR of the TCR CDR3. TCRdb processed the multiplex PCR reads anew with MiXCR; each CDR3 protein has one entry. The sample lists about half a million distinct CDR3 sequences; around 22% were seen once.

V usage is TRBV15 and J usage is TRBJ1-5, with D hard to call. This clonotype was sampled from a woman aged 30 to 39 with Graves' ophthalmopathy. The material sequenced was blood. The CDR3 region has the DNA TGTGCCACCAGCAGCGGGCGCGGACGCCATCAGCCCCAGCATTTT. Residues: CATSSGRGRHQPQHF.